These 23 T cell receptor beta chains originate from one sample sequenced in a study of blood T cell repertoires in COVID-19. The assay was immunoSEQ multiplex PCR, and TCRdb's table has in-frame clones only and misses some. The table records 150,000 to 200,000 clones, roughly 79% of them present only once. Input material: peripheral blood. The receptors were sampled from a woman between 65 and 79 years old with acute or convalescent COVID-19.

The chain couples TRBV2 to TRBJ2-6; D unresolved. This CDR3 is built from 14 residues. CDR1 is SNHLY, CDR2 FYNNEI, per germline. V dropped 3 bases and J dropped 1 base, with 4 bases sitting between them. Here the CDR3 DNA reads TGTGCCAGCAGTGACTCGTCTGGGGCCAACGTCCTGACTTTC. Protein sequence: CASSDSSGANVLTF.

This clone was seen just once. The chain combines TRBV27 with TRBJ2-3; possible D gene TRBD2, 6 bases. The germline CDR1 and CDR2 sequences are MNHEY and SMNVEV (reference sequence). V was shortened by 5 bases and J by 1 base, with 16 bases between the two germline ends. The CDR3 covers 16 residues. The DNA of the CDR3 is TGTGCCAGCAGTCCTCTAGCGACCAAGGGCACAGATACGCAGTATTTT. This encodes CASSPLATKGTDTQYF.

This chain links TRBV5-5 with TRBJ1-6; TRBD1 is a possible D gene (5 bases). CDR1 SGHKS and CDR2 YYEKEE come from the germline V gene (reference sequence). V was cut by 3 bases and J by 3 bases, with 7 bases left in between. The CDR3 extends over 14 amino acids. CDR3 protein: CASSWRGYNSPLHF. CDR3 nucleotide sequence: TGTGCCAGCAGCTGGAGGGGCTATAATTCACCCCTCCACTTT.

DNA for the CDR3: TGTGCCTGGACAGCTGGGGCCAACGTCCTGACTTTC. It is translated as CAWTAGANVLTF. The rearrangement joins TRBV30 to TRBJ2-6; D unclear. In germline, CDR1 is GTSNPN, CDR2 SVGIG (reference sequence). Between the trimmed V and J ends, which lost 4 bases and 2 bases, there was a span of 3 bases. The CDR3 length is 12 residues.

This clone was counted a few times. The chain combines TRBV10-1 with TRBJ2-7; TRBD2 agrees at 14 bases. Looked up from germline, CDR1 is WNHNN and CDR2 is SYGVQD (reference sequence). The trim removed 5 bases at V and 1 base at J, leaving 4 bases unmatched. This CDR3 is built from 16 residues. The CDR3 DNA follows: TGCGCCAGCAGTAGGGGACTAGCGGGAGCGTCCTACGAGCAGTACTTC. Its translation is CASSRGLAGASYEQYF.

The V gene is TRBV29-1, the J gene TRBJ2-5; weak D call: TRBD1 (5 bases). Trimming removed 6 bases at V and 0 bases at J, with 11 bases between. This CDR3 contains 13 residues. CDR1 is SQVTM, CDR2 ANQGSEA, per germline. Here the CDR3 reads CSVGLRNQETQYF. In nucleotides, the CDR3 is TGCAGCGTGGGGCTGAGGAACCAAGAGACCCAGTACTTC.

The V gene is TRBV27, the J gene TRBJ2-7; 8 positions agree with TRBD2. Germline values: CDR1 MNHEY, CDR2 SMNVEV (reference sequence). The CDR3 length is 16 residues. With V trimmed by 4 bases and J by 6 bases, 14 bases remained unmatched. Here the CDR3 DNA reads TGTGCCAGCAGTTCGCTTGCAGGAGCGGGAGAATCCGAGCAGTACTTC. Translation: CASSSLAGAGESEQYF.

The chain carries TRBV6-6 and TRBJ2-2; D is ambiguous. Trimming removed 7 bases from V and 1 base from J, with 13 bases in between. CDR1 MNHNY and CDR2 SVGAGI come from the germline V gene (reference sequence). This CDR3 has 15 residues. CDR3 protein: CASKHTTENTGELFF. The CDR3, as DNA: TGTGCCAGCAAACACACCACCGAGAACACCGGGGAGCTGTTTTTT.

The V call is TRBV4-1, the J call TRBJ1-5; no firm D call. CDR3 length: 15 amino acids. Germline V CDR1 and CDR2: MGHRA, YSYEKL. Deletions cut 1 base from V and 0 bases from J, with 7 bases between. The CDR3 protein is CASSQVFLSNQPQHF. CDR3 sequence (DNA): TGCGCCAGCAGCCAAGTTTTCCTTAGCAATCAGCCCCAGCATTTT.

This clone has only a few counts. The J gene is TRBJ1-4, the V gene TRBV5-1; D not resolved. V was clipped by 0 bases and J by 4 bases, with 7 bases between them. The CDR3 is 14 residues long. Germline V gene data show CDR1 as SGHRS and CDR2 as YFSETQ. CDR3 in DNA: TGCGCCAGCAGCTTGGACAGCCTTAATGAAAAACTGTTTTTT. It yields the protein CASSLDSLNEKLFF.

The J gene is TRBJ2-6, the V gene TRBV19; D unresolved. The CDR3 spans 16 residues. Trimming removed 1 base at V and 1 base at J, with 8 bases between. CDR1 is LNHDA, CDR2 SQIVND, per germline (reference sequence). CDR3 amino acids: CASSIGERSGANVLTF. CDR3 nucleotide sequence: TGTGCCAGTAGTATAGGAGAACGGTCTGGGGCCAACGTCCTGACTTTC.

V usage is TRBV9 and J usage is TRBJ2-3; the D gene is possibly TRBD2 (6 bases). V was pared by 4 bases and J by 0 bases, with 18 bases between. The CDR3 has 17 residues. Germline values: CDR1 SGDLS, CDR2 YYNGEE. The CDR3 nucleotides read TGTGCCAGCAGCCGCTCGGAGGGGAGCGCTAGCACAGATACGCAGTATTTT. It is translated as CASSRSEGSASTDTQYF.

The J gene is TRBJ2-7, the V gene TRBV11-2; TRBD1 is a possible D gene (5 bases). Trimming took off 3 bases at V and 4 bases at J, with 13 bases between the two ends. Germline V lookup: CDR1 SGHAT, CDR2 FQNNGV. The CDR3 extends over 14 amino acids. CDR3 nucleotide sequence: TGTGCCAGCAGCTTTAGACAGACTTCGTACGAGCAGTACTTC. Its translation: CASSFRQTSYEQYF. The full variable domain, with the rest looked up from reference TRBV11-2 and TRBJ2-7, is EAGVAQSPRYKIIEKRQSVAFWCNPISGHATLYWYQQILGQGPKLLIQFQNNGVVDDSQLPKDRFSAERLKGVDSTLKIQPAKLEDSAVYLCASSFRQTSYEQYFGPGTRLTVT.

V usage is TRBV6-5 and J usage is TRBJ1-4; the D gene is possibly TRBD1 (6 bases). The CDR3 consists of 14 residues. CDR1 MNHEY and CDR2 SVGAGI come from the germline V gene. V lost 6 bases and J 2 bases, leaving 10 bases between the germline ends. The CDR3 coding sequence is TGTGCCAGCAGACTCCAGGGGACTAATGAAAAACTGTTTTTT. Its translation is CASRLQGTNEKLFF.

This clone was seen a handful of times. V and J are TRBV7-3 and TRBJ2-6; D remains unclear. This CDR3 is 16 amino acids long. Germline lookup yields CDR1 SGHTA and CDR2 FQGTGA. Trimming shortened V by 0 bases and J by 0 bases, and 6 bases separated the two germline ends. The CDR3 loop is CASSLTLDSGANVLTF. DNA of the CDR3: TGTGCCAGCAGCTTAACACTTGACTCTGGGGCCAACGTCCTGACTTTC.

This rearrangement joins TRBV18 to TRBJ1-2; no reliable D call. Germline values: CDR1 KGHSH, CDR2 LQKENI. The V end was cut by 6 bases, the J end by 5 bases, with 16 bases between. The CDR3 runs to 14 residues. CDR3 sequence (DNA): TGTGCCAGCTCCTTGGACTTCGGAAAATATGGCTACACCTTC. Its translation is CASSLDFGKYGYTF.

The chain carries TRBV3-1 (or the pseudogene TRBV3-2) and TRBJ2-1, with D possibly TRBD1 on 6 matching bases. V shed 4 bases and J shed 8 bases, with 6 bases lying between them. The CDR3 consists of 11 residues. Looked up from germline, CDR1 is LGHDT and CDR2 is YNNKEL (reference sequence). CDR3 sequence (DNA): TGTGCCAGCAGCCGACAGGATGAGCAGTTCTTC. This codes for CASSRQDEQFF.

The chain joins TRBV5-1 to TRBJ1-1; D ambiguous. Trimming took 0 bases from V and 1 from J, leaving 13 bases between them. In germline, CDR1 is SGHRS, CDR2 YFSETQ. The CDR3 extends over 16 amino acids. In DNA form, the CDR3 reads TGCGCCAGCAGCTTGGTGGGAGCTACCTCGAACACTGAAGCTTTCTTT. Amino acids: CASSLVGATSNTEAFF. Full variable domain (remainder filled in from reference TRBV5-1 and TRBJ1-1): KAGVTQTPRYLIKTRGQQVTLSCSPISGHRSVSWYQQTPGQGLQFLFEYFSETQRNKGNFPGRFSGRQFSNSRSEMNVSTLELGDSALYLCASSLVGATSNTEAFFGQGTRLTVV.

The chain links TRBV5-5 to TRBJ1-5; TRBD1 matches at 8 bases. This CDR3 contains 15 residues. With V trimmed by 0 bases and J by 4 bases, 3 bases remained unmatched. Germline assignment: CDR1 SGHKS and CDR2 YYEKEE (reference sequence). As DNA, the CDR3 is TGTGCCAGCAGCTTGGGACAGGGGATGAATCAGCCCCAGCATTTT. Encoded protein: CASSLGQGMNQPQHF.

The gene calls are TRBV6-5 and TRBJ1-2; TRBD1 agrees at 8 bases. CDR3 length: 13 residues. Trimming cost V 5 bases and J 4 bases; bases outside gene matches: 3. The germline V gene has CDR1 MNHEY and CDR2 SVGAGI. The CDR3 DNA reads TGTGCCAGCAGTCGGACAGGGAGCTATGGCTACACCTTC. It is translated as CASSRTGSYGYTF.

This clone is a singleton in its sample. CDR3 nucleotide sequence: TGTGCCAGCAGTGAGCGGGGTGCAGGAAAAGTGGGATGGAGGCGCGAGCAGTACTTC. Translated: CASSERGAGKVGWRREQYF. The chain employs TRBV6-4 and TRBJ2-7; TRBD2 might be the D (6 bases). The CDR3 length is 19 residues. V shed 3 bases and J shed 6 bases, with 30 bases lying between them. CDR1 and CDR2 from the germline V gene are MRHNA and SNTAGT.

This chain links TRBV2 with TRBJ1-6, with 7 nucleotides matching TRBD1. J gave up 7 bases and V 6 bases, and 9 bases lay outside the gene matches. CDR3 length: 15 amino acids. The germline V gene encodes CDR1 SNHLY and CDR2 FYNNEI. The CDR3 bases are TGTGCCAGCAGAAGACAGGGCCAAGTGAATTCACCCCTCCACTTT. Amino acids: CASRRQGQVNSPLHF.

The chain is built from TRBV19 and TRBJ2-1; 12 bases agree with TRBD2. Trimming removed 5 bases from V and 9 bases from J; junction bases left unmatched: 14. Germline lookup yields CDR1 LNHDA and CDR2 SQIVND (reference sequence). This CDR3 contains 17 residues. As DNA, the CDR3 is TGTGCCAGTAGTGTGAACCTAGCGGGAGGGTTGGGAGCTGAGCAGTTCTTC. Its protein product is CASSVNLAGGLGAEQFF.